This is a list of T cell receptor beta chains from one sample in a study of identical twins' blood T cells. TCRdb fed the 5' RACE reads into MiXCR, producing one record per CDR3 protein. The table includes around 380,000 distinct CDR3 sequences, roughly 28% detected once. The sequenced sample was PBMCs. Receptors originate from a woman aged 18 to 49 in good health. The CDR3 runs from the conserved cysteine through the conserved F or W. D genes are given only for firm matches. Size is omitted from some rows. Given values are once, few, many or a class for expanded clones.

>-|TRBV28|TRBJ1-4|many
TGTGCCAGCAGTTTATTAACAGATCTACTGTTTTTT
CASSLLTDLLFF
>-|TRBV5-1|TRBJ1-1|few
TGCGCCAGCAGCTTTGGACCTAAGGCTTTCTTT
CASSFGPKAFF
>-|TRBV3-1|TRBJ1-1|few
TGTGCCAGCAGCCAGGATGACAGTCGGGCTTTCTTT
CASSQDDSRAFF
>-|TRBV19|TRBJ1-1|-
TGTGCCAGTAGTATAGAAATCCTAGCCCGTGAAGCTTTCTTT
CASSIEILAREAFF
>-|TRBV27|TRBJ1-2|-
TGTGCCAGCACAGGAGGGTCTGGCTACACCTTC
CASTGGSGYTF
>-|TRBV7-8|TRBJ2-7|-
TGTGCCAGCAGCTTAGGTGCCCGGAACGAGCAGTACTTC
CASSLGARNEQYF
>-|TRBV11-1|TRBJ2-2|few
TGTGCCAGCAGCTTATCTAGAGTGGGACACAACACCGGGGAGCTGTTTTTT
CASSLSRVGHNTGELFF
>-|TRBV7-9|TRBJ1-1|many
TGTGCCAGCAGCTTTACCGGGAGGCCAATCGGGGCTTTCTTT
CASSFTGRPIGAFF
>-|TRBV12-3/TRBV12-4|TRBJ2-7|few
TGTGCCAGCAGTCCTTCAGTGGTCCCCTACGAGCAGTACTTC
CASSPSVVPYEQYF
>-|TRBV7-2|TRBJ2-1|-
TGTGCCAGCAGCTTAAAGAGCTCCTACAATGAGCAGTTCTTC
CASSLKSSYNEQFF
>-|TRBV27|TRBJ1-1|-
TGTGCCAGCAGTTCGACGGGGGGGTGGACTGAAGCTTTCTTT
CASSSTGGWTEAFF
>-|TRBV29-1|TRBJ2-2|-
TGCAGCGTTGGTTGGGGACCCACCGGGGAGCTGTTTTTT
CSVGWGPTGELFF
>TRBD1|TRBV5-8|TRBJ1-2|few
TGTGCCAGCAGCAGCCCGGGACAGGGGTCTGGTGGCTACACCTTC
CASSSPGQGSGGYTF
>-|TRBV9|TRBJ1-1|once
TGTGCCAGCAGCGTAGTAGGCGCAGGGCAGGCTTTCTTT
CASSVVGAGQAFF
>-|TRBV20-1|TRBJ1-1|many
TGCAGTGTGATTAGGCCGGCCATGAACACTGAAGCTTTCTTT
CSVIRPAMNTEAFF
>-|TRBV14|TRBJ1-1|-
TGTGCCAGCGGCATAGGAGGGAACACTGAAGCTTTCTTT
CASGIGGNTEAFF
>-|TRBV29-1|TRBJ2-5|few
TGCAGCGTTGAAGTGTGGGCTTCTAAGGATTCAGAGACCCAGTACTTC
CSVEVWASKDSETQYF
>-|TRBV5-1|TRBJ1-1|-
TGCGCCAGCAGCTTCCGAGGAGGAATGAACACTGAAGCTTTCTTT
CASSFRGGMNTEAFF
>-|TRBV27|TRBJ1-2|few
TGTGCCAGCAGTTTATCAGGTCAGACGTCCTCTAACTATGGCTACACCTTC
CASSLSGQTSSNYGYTF
>-|TRBV21-1|TRBJ1-5|-
TGTGCCAGCAGCAAATCAGGCAGGGGACCCAACTATAGCAATCAGCCCCAGCATTTT
CASSKSGRGPNYSNQPQHF
>-|TRBV29-1|TRBJ1-1|many
TGCAGCGTTCTGGGTTTGAAGACGAACACTGAAGCTTTCTTT
CSVLGLKTNTEAFF
>TRBD1|TRBV12-3/TRBV12-4|TRBJ1-2|few
TGTGCCAGCAGGGGACAGGAGGAGTATCGCTACACCTTC
CASRGQEEYRYTF
>-|TRBV7-8|TRBJ1-1|few
TGTGCCAGCAGCTTGGGCACTTGGCAGACAAACACTGAAGCTTTCTTT
CASSLGTWQTNTEAFF
>TRBD1|TRBV3-1|TRBJ2-2|-
TGTGCCAGCAGCCACGGACAGGGACCCGGGGAGCTGTTTTTT
CASSHGQGPGELFF
>-|TRBV25-1|TRBJ1-1|few
TGTGCCAGCGGGCAGCAGTACACTGAAGCTTTCTTT
CASGQQYTEAFF
>-|TRBV12-3/TRBV12-4|TRBJ1-1|-
TGTGCCAGCAGTTTTAGTCCCGGGGGAGGAACTGAAGCTTTCTTT
CASSFSPGGGTEAFF
>-|TRBV29-1|TRBJ1-1|-
TGCAGCGTAACAGAGAACACTGAAGCTTTCTTT
CSVTENTEAFF
>-|TRBV7-9|TRBJ2-3|few
TGTGCCAGCAGCTCGGACAGCCTTACGCAGTATTTT
CASSSDSLTQYF
>-|TRBV12-3/TRBV12-4|TRBJ1-3|few
TGTGCCAGCAGTTTAGAGGTGTGGGGTGTTCAAAGAAACACCATATATTTT
CASSLEVWGVQRNTIYF
>-|TRBV19|TRBJ2-7|few
TGTGCCAGTAGTATCCTTGCGGCGAGCGAGCAGTACTTC
CASSILAASEQYF
>TRBD1|TRBV12-3/TRBV12-4|TRBJ1-1|-
TGTGCCAGCAGTCCGGAACAGGGGGCGAGGACTGAAGCTTTCTTT
CASSPEQGARTEAFF
>TRBD1|TRBV7-2|TRBJ2-4|few
TGTGCCAGCAGCTTTTTTATGGGACAGGGAAACATTCAGTACTTC
CASSFFMGQGNIQYF
>TRBD1|TRBV7-2|TRBJ1-5|few
TGTGCCAGCAGCTTCCAACAGGGGGCTCGGAGCAATCAGCCCCAGCATTTT
CASSFQQGARSNQPQHF
>-|TRBV10-3|TRBJ2-5|few
TGTGCCATCAGTGAGTCGCCCGGCTATCTGGTTTCGGAGACCCAGTACTTC
CAISESPGYLVSETQYF
>TRBD1|TRBV29-1|TRBJ2-2|-
TGCAGCGTTGCCGGGACAGGTGACACCGGGGAGCTGTTTTTT
CSVAGTGDTGELFF
>-|TRBV7-2|TRBJ1-1|-
TGTGCCAGCAGCTCCACCGGGACGGTATCTTTCTTT
CASSSTGTVSFF
>-|TRBV6-5|TRBJ1-2|few
TGTGCCAGCCGCTACCGGGACGCCGATTATGGCTACACCTTC
CASRYRDADYGYTF
>-|TRBV11-1|TRBJ1-2|-
TGTGCCAGCAGCTTTCGGGGAGTGTCTGGCTACACCTTC
CASSFRGVSGYTF
>TRBD2|TRBV19|TRBJ2-2|-
TGTGCCAGTAGTATAGGACTAGCGGGGCTCACCGGGGAGCTGTTTTTT
CASSIGLAGLTGELFF
>-|TRBV20-1|TRBJ1-1|many
TGCAGCGGCGGCGGGGGGGTGAACACTGAAGCTTTCTTT
CSGGGGVNTEAFF
>TRBD1|TRBV7-2|TRBJ1-5|-
TGTGCCAGCAGCGCCTACAGGGGTTCCCCTCAGCCCCAGCATTTT
CASSAYRGSPQPQHF
>-|TRBV20-1|TRBJ1-1|few
TGCAGTGCTCCTGATATGAACAGGGCCATGAACACTGAAGCTTTCTTT
CSAPDMNRAMNTEAFF
>-|TRBV7-6|TRBJ1-3|few
TGTGCCAGCAGCTTCAATGGGAGTCCTGGAAACACCATATATTTT
CASSFNGSPGNTIYF
>-|TRBV28|TRBJ2-3|few
TGTGCCAGCAGTTTATTACAGTTTCCGGCAAGCACAGATACGCAGTATTTT
CASSLLQFPASTDTQYF
>-|TRBV6-5|TRBJ1-3|-
TGTGTCAGCAGCTTAGGACACTCTGGAAACACCATATATTTT
CVSSLGHSGNTIYF
>-|TRBV20-1|TRBJ1-1|-
TGCAGTGCTAGTCCCAGGGACACTGAAGCTTTCTTT
CSASPRDTEAFF
>-|TRBV2|TRBJ2-7|-
TGTACCAGCAGTGGGGGTTACGAGCAGTACTTC
CTSSGGYEQYF
>-|TRBV20-1|TRBJ2-2|few
TGCAGTGCTGCGACTTGGGCGGTGGGGGAGCTGTTTTTT
CSAATWAVGELFF
>-|TRBV20-1|TRBJ1-3|-
TGCAGTGCTAGATACGTACGTGACATGGACACCATATATTTT
CSARYVRDMDTIYF
>-|TRBV29-1|TRBJ1-1|many
TGCAGCGTTAGGACCGAGAACACTGAAGCTTTCTTT
CSVRTENTEAFF
>-|TRBV20-1|TRBJ1-1|few
TGCAGTGCCGAGGGGTTGAACACTGAAGCTTTCTTT
CSAEGLNTEAFF
>-|TRBV5-6|TRBJ1-5|-
TGTGCCAGCAGCCTTCGGCAACAGCCCCAGCATTTT
CASSLRQQPQHF
>-|TRBV5-1|TRBJ1-6|few
TGCGCCAGCAGCTTCGGTAACAATAATTCACCCCTCCACTTT
CASSFGNNNSPLHF
>TRBD2|TRBV19|TRBJ2-3|-
TGTGCCAGTAGTATGCGGGAGAAGACAGATACGCAGTATTTT
CASSMREKTDTQYF
>-|TRBV29-1|TRBJ1-1|-
TGCAGCGTTGCAGACTCTTTCACTGAAGCTTTCTTT
CSVADSFTEAFF
>-|TRBV20-1|TRBJ2-1|-
TGCAGTGCTATACCCGACCATGAGCAGTTCTTC
CSAIPDHEQFF
>TRBD2|TRBV10-3|TRBJ2-1|few
TGTGCCACCAGTGCGCTAGCGGGGAATGAGCAGTTCTTC
CATSALAGNEQFF
>TRBD1|TRBV9|TRBJ2-3|many
TGTGCCAGCAGCTTCGGACAGGCCCGGGATACGCAGTATTTT
CASSFGQARDTQYF
>TRBD1|TRBV7-9|TRBJ1-2|-
TGTGCCAGCAGCAAAATCGAAGACAGGGATGGCTACACCTTC
CASSKIEDRDGYTF
>-|TRBV3-1|TRBJ1-5|-
TGTGCCAGCAGCCTGGGATGGAGCAATCAGCCCCAGCATTTT
CASSLGWSNQPQHF